The sequence of this TCR beta chain was determined in a study of blood T cell repertoires in COVID-19. The V end was cut by 3 bases, the J end by 5 bases, with 10 bases between. In germline, CDR1 is MNHEY, CDR2 SMNVEV (reference sequence). This CDR3 contains 13 residues. Clones were sequenced by immunoSEQ multiplex PCR, and TCRdb holds only the in-frame ones, with some missing. Among approximately 250,000 clones, roughly 90% were seen once, and the ten largest hold less than 3.5%. Self-reported history from a screening survey and questionnaire set each donor's cohort. The receptor's source is a middle-aged man who had been exposed to COVID-19. Sequenced: PBMCs or T cells enriched from blood (not recorded which). The chain couples TRBV27 to TRBJ2-5; a possible D gene is TRBD1 (5 bases). DNA of the CDR3: TGTGCCAGCAGTTTTCTAGGGGCCGAGACCCAGTACTTC. Its translation: CASSFLGAETQYF.